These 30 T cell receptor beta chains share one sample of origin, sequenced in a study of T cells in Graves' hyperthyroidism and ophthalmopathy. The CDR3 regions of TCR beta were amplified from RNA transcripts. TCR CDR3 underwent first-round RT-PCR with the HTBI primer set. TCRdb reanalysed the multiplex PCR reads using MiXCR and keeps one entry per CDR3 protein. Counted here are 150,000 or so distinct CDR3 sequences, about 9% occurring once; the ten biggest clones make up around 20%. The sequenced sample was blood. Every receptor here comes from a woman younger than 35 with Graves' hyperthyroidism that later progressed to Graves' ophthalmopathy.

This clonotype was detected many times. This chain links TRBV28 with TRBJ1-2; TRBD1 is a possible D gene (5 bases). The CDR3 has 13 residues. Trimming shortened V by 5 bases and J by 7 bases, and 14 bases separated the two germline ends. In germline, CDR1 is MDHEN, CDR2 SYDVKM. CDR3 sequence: CASSLAGLSGYTF. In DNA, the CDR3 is TGTGCCAGCAGTCTCGCAGGGCTCTCTGGCTACACCTTC.

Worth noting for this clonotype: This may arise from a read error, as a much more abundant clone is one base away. The CDR3 spells CAWSVRASLSYNEQFF. The CDR3 coding sequence is TGTGCCTGGAGTGTGAGGGCTAGTCTTTCCTACAATGAGCAGTTCTTC. The rearrangement uses TRBV30 and TRBJ2-1; perhaps TRBD2 as D (5 bases). Trimming pared 0 bases from V and 1 base from J, leaving 13 bases between. The germline gives CDR1 GTSNPN, CDR2 SVGIG (reference sequence). The CDR3 totals 16 residues.

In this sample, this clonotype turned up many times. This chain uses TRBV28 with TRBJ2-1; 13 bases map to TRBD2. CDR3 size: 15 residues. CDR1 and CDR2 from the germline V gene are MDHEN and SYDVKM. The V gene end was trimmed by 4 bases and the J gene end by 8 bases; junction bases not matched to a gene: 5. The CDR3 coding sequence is TGTGCCAGCAGTTCAACTAGCGGGGGGGCGCATGAGCAGTTCTTC. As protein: CASSSTSGGAHEQFF.

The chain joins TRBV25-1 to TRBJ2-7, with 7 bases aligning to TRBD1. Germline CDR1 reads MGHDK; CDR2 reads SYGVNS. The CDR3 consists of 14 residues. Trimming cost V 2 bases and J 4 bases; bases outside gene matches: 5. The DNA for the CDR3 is TGTGCCAGCAGTGAAGTGCAGGGGGTGTACGAGCAGTACTTC. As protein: CASSEVQGVYEQYF.

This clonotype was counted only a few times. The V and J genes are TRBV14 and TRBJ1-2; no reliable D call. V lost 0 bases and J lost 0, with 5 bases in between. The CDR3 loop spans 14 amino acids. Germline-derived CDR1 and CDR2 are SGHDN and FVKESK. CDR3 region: CASSQDATNYGYTF. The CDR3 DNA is TGTGCCAGCAGCCAAGACGCTACTAACTATGGCTACACCTTC.

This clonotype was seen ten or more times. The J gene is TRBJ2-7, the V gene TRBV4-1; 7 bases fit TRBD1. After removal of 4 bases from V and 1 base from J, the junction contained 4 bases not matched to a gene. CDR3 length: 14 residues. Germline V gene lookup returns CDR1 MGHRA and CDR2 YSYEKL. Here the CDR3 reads CASSRGQASYEQYF. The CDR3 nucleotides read TGCGCCAGCAGCCGCGGACAGGCGTCCTACGAGCAGTACTTC.

As DNA, the CDR3 is TGTGCCAGCAGAGAACTAGCGCAGGAGCAGTACTTC. Encoded protein: CASRELAQEQYF. The chain joins TRBV6-1 to TRBJ2-7, with 7 bases that match TRBD2. V was pared by 6 bases and J by 7 bases, with 6 bases of the junction left unmatched. From germline, CDR1 is MNHNS and CDR2 SASEGT. The CDR3 consists of 12 residues.

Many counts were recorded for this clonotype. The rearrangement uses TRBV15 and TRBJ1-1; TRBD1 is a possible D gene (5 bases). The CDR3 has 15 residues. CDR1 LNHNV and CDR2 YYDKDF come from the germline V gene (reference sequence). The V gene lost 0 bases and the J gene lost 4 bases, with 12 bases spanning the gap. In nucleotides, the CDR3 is TGTGCCACCAGCAGAGATTTGGGGGACGCCACTGAAGCTTTCTTT. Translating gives CATSRDLGDATEAFF.

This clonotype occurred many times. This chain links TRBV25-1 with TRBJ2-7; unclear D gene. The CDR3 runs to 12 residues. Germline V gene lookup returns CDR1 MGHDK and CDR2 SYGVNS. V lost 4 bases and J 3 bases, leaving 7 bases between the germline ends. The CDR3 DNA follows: TGTGCCAGCAGTGGGCTTAGCTACGAGCAGTACTTC. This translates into CASSGLSYEQYF.

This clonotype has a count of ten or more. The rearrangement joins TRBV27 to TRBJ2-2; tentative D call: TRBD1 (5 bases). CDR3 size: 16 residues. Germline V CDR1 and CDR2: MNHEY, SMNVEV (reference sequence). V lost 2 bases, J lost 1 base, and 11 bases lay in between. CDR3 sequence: CASSLVQGLNTGELFF. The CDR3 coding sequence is TGTGCCAGCAGTTTAGTCCAGGGCCTGAACACCGGGGAGCTGTTTTTT.

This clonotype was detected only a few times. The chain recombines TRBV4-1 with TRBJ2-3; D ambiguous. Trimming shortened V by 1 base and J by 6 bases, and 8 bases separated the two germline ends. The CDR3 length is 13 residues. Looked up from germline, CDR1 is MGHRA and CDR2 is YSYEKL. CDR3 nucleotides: TGCGCCAGCAGCCAAGGCACAAGGGATACGCAGTATTTT. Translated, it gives CASSQGTRDTQYF.

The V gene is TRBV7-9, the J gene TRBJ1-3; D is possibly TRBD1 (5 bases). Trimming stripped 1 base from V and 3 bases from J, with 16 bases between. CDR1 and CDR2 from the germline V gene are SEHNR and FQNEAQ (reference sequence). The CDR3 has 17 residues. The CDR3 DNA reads TGTGCCAGCAGCTTAGACCTCCGGACAACGATTGGAAACACCATATATTTT. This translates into CASSLDLRTTIGNTIYF.

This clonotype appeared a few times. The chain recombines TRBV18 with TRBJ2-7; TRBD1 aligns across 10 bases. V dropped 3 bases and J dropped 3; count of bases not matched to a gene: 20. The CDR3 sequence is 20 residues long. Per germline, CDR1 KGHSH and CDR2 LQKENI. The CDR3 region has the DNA TGTGCCAGCTCACCGGCAAATACCGGGACAGGGGCCCCTTGGGGCTACGAGCAGTACTTC. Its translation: CASSPANTGTGAPWGYEQYF.

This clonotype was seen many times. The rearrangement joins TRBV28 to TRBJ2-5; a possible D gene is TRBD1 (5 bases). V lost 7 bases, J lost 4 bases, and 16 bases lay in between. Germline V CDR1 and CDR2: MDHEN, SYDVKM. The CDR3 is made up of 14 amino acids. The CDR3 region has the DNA TGTGCCAGCACGGCCCCAGGGCTTTTAGAGACCCAGTACTTC. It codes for CASTAPGLLETQYF.

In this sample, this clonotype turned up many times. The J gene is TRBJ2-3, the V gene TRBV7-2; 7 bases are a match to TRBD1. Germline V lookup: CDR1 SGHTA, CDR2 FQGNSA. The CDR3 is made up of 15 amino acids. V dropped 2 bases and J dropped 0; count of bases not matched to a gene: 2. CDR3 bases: TGTGCCAGCAGCTTAACAGGGGTTAGCACAGATACGCAGTATTTT. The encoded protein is CASSLTGVSTDTQYF.

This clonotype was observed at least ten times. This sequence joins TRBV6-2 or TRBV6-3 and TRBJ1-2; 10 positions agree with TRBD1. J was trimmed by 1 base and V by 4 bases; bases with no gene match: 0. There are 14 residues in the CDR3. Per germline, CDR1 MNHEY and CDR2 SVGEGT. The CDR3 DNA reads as TGTGCCAGCAGTTGGACAGGGGGTAACTATGGCTACACCTTC. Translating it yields CASSWTGGNYGYTF.

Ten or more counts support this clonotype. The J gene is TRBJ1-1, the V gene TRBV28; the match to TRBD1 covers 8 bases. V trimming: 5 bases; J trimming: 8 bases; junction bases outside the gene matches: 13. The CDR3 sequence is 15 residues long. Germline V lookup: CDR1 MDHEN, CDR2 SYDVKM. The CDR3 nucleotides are TGTGCCAGCAGTCAACCCGGGACAGGCTTTGTGGAAGCTTTCTTT. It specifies CASSQPGTGFVEAFF.

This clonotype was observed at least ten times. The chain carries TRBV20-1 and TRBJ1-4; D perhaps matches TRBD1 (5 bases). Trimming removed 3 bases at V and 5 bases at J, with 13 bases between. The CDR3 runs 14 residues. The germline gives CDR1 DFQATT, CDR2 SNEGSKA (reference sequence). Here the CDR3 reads CSASSRDGNEKLFF. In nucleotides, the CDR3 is TGCAGTGCTAGTAGCCGGGACGGCAATGAAAAACTGTTTTTT.

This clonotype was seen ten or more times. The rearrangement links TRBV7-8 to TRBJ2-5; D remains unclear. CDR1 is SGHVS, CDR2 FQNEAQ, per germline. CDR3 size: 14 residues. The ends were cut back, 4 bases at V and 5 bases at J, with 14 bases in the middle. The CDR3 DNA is TGTGCCAGCAGCTCCCCAAGGTCCGGGGAGACCCAGTACTTC. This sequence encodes CASSSPRSGETQYF.

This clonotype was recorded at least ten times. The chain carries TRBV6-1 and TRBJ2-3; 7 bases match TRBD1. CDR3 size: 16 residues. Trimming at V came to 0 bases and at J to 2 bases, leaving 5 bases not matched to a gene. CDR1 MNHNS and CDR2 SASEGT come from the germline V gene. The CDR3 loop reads CASSEAWTGLTDTQYF. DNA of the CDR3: TGTGCCAGCAGTGAAGCGTGGACAGGCCTCACAGATACGCAGTATTTT.

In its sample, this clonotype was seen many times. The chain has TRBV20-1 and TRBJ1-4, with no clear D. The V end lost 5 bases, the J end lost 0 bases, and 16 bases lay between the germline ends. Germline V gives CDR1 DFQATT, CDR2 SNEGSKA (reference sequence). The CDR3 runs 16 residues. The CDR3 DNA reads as TGCAGTGCTTCTCCGCCCAGCCTTGCAACTAATGAAAAACTGTTTTTT. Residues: CSASPPSLATNEKLFF.

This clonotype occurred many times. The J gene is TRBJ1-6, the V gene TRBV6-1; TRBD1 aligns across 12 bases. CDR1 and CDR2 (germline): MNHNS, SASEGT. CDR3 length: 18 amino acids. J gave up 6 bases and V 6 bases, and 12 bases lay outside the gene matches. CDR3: CASSAGTGGSRGNSPLHF. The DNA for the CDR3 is TGTGCCAGCAGCGCCGGGACAGGGGGCTCTCGGGGTAATTCACCCCTCCACTTT.

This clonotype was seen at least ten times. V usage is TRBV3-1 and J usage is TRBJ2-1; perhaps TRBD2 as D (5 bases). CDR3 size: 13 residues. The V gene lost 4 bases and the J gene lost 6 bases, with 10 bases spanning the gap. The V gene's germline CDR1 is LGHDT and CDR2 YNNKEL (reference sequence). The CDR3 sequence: CASSREIINEQFF. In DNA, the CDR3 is TGTGCCAGCAGCCGGGAGATTATCAATGAGCAGTTCTTC.

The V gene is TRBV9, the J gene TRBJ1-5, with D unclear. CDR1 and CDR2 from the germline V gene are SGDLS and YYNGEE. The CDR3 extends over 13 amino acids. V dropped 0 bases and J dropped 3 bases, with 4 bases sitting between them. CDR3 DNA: TGTGCCAGCAGCGTAGCCAACAATCAGCCCCAGCATTTT. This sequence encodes CASSVANNQPQHF.

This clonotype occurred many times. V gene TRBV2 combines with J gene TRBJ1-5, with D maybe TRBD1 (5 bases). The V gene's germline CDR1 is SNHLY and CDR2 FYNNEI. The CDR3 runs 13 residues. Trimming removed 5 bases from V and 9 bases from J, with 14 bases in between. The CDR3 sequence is CASSYRSVRPQHF. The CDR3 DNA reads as TGTGCCAGCAGTTACAGGTCCGTCCGGCCCCAGCATTTT.

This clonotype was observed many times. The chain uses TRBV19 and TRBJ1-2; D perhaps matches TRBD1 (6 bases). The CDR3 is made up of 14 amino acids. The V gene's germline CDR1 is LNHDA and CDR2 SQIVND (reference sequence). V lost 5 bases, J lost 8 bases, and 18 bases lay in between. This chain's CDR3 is CASSPDRGARGYTF. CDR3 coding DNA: TGTGCCAGTAGTCCAGACCGGGGGGCGAGAGGCTACACCTTC.

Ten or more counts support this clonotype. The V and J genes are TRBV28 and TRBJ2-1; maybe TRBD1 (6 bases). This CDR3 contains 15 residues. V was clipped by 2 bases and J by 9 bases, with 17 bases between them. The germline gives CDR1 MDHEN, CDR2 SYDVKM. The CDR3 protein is CASSLHTGKGSEQFF. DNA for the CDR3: TGTGCCAGCAGTTTACACACAGGGAAGGGTAGTGAGCAGTTCTTC.

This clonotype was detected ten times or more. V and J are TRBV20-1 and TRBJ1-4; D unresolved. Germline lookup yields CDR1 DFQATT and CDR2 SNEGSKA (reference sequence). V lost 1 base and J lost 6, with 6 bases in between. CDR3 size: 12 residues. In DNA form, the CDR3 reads TGCAGTGCTAGAGGGTTGTATGAAAAACTGTTTTTT. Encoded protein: CSARGLYEKLFF.

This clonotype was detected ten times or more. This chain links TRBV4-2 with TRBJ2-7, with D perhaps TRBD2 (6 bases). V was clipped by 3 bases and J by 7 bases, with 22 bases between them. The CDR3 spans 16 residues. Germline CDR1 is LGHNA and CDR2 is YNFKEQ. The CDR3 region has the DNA TGTGCCAGCAGCCACAAAGGGGCTAGCGAGTCCGCGGAGCAGTACTTC. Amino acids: CASSHKGASESAEQYF.

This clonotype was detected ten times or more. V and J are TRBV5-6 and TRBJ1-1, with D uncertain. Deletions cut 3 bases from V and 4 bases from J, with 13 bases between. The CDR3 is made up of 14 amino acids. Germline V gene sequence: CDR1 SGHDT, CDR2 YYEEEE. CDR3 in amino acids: CASSWHGLRTEAFF. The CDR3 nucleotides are TGTGCCAGCAGCTGGCACGGGTTGCGCACTGAAGCTTTCTTT.